This T cell receptor (beta chain) stems from a study of siplizumab effects on memory and regulatory T cells. About the research overall: Investigators ran mixed lymphocyte reactions in pairs, testing siplizumab at around 0.92 ug/mL against no drug. Study outcomes and limitations: Naive versus memory phenotype went unassigned for roughly 75-95% of proliferating CD4+ or CD8+ clones.

In each sample, roughly 97,000 TCR templates were assayed. Here immunoSEQ multiplex PCR was the method, and the copy in TCRdb shows in-frame clones only, minus some. Here the sample spans 20,000 or so clones, approximately 40% being singletons. The cells of the mixed lymphocyte reaction underwent an approximately 6-day coculture at 37°C. Researchers tagged responder PBMCs with CFSE and stimulator PBMCs with Violet Dye before mixing them 1:1. Germline-derived CDR1 and CDR2 are MNHNY and SVGAGI (reference sequence). V was pared by 5 bases and J by 2 bases, with 13 bases between. This CDR3 region has 14 residues. In regard to this clone: Its antigen is unknown.

Sequences were obtained from CFSE-low (dividing) CD4+ T cells sorted from an allogeneic mixed lymphocyte reaction. This clonotype was sampled from a human donor in good health; the cells came from an allogeneic mixed lymphocyte reaction. Some clones in this sample may be carry-over from other donors' samples. The chain couples TRBV6-6 to TRBJ2-7; either TRBD1 or TRBD2 may supply D (6 bases each). DNA of the CDR3: TGTGCCAGCAGTAGGGTGGGGGGCCCCTACGAGCAGTACTTC. This sequence encodes CASSRVGGPYEQYF.